This TCR beta chain was sequenced for a study of T cell repertoires in cytomegalovirus infection. This CDR3 spans 13 amino acids. The germline V and J ends were trimmed by 3 bases and 2 bases, with 7 bases remaining between them. TCRdb redid the calling of the reads with MiXCR, one entry per CDR3 protein. The data show some 240,000 distinct CDR3 sequences, 17% seen once. The sequencing sample was made of CD8+ T cells from PBMCs. The rearrangement links TRBV12-3 or TRBV12-4 to TRBJ1-1, with D perhaps matching TRBD1 (6 bases). The receptor was isolated from a human donor in good health (CMV status not recorded). Some clones in this sample may be carry-over from other donors' samples. CDR3 bases: TGTGCCAGCAGTTTGGGACACAACACTGAAGCTTTCTTT. This translates into CASSLGHNTEAFF.